This T cell receptor beta chain was retrieved from a study of technical replicates of blood from a few donors. This table comes from immunoSEQ multiplex PCR, and its TCRdb copy is limited to in-frame clones, with some not included. The sample includes approximately 90,000 clones, approximately 95% of them seen just once. This TCR derives from a human donor in good health. Sequenced: T cells isolated from PBMCs.

The CDR3 DNA reads TGTGCCAGTAGTAATGGAGGGCCTCACAATGAGCAGTTCTTC. It is translated as CASSNGGPHNEQFF. This rearrangement joins TRBV19 to TRBJ2-1; weak D call: TRBD2 (6 bases). The CDR3 is 14 residues long. Germline V gene data show CDR1 as LNHDA and CDR2 as SQIVND (reference sequence). Deletions cut 4 bases from V and 5 bases from J, with 12 bases between.